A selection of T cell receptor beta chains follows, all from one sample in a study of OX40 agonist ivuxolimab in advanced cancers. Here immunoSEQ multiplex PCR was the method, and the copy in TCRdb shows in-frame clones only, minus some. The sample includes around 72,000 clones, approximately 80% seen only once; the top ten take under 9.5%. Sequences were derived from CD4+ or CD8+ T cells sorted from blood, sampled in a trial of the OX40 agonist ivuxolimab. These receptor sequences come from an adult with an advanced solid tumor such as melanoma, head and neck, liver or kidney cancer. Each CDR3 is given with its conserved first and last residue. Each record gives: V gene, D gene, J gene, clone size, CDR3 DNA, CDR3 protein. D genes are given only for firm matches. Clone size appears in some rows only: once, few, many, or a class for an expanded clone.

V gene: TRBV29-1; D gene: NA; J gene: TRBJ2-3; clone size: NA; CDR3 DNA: TGCAGCGTTGTTCCTGGGTCGGATACGCAGTATTTT; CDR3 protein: CSVVPGSDTQYF
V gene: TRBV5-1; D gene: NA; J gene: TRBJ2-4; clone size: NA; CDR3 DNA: TGCGCCAGCAGCCCCCAAGGAACGGCAGCCAAAAACATTCAGTACTTC; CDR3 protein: CASSPQGTAAKNIQYF
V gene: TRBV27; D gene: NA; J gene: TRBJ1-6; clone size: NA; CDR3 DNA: TGTGCCAGCAGTTTAGAGGAGCGTTCACCCCTCCACTTT; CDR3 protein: CASSLEERSPLHF
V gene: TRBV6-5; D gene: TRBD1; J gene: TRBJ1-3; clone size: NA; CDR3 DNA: TGTGCCAGCAGTTCCCGGGACAGTCCAAACACCATATATTTT; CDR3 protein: CASSSRDSPNTIYF
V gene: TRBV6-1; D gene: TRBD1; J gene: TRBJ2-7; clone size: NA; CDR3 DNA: TGTGCCAGCAGTGAGTGGGGACAGGAGGGCTACGAGCAGTACTTC; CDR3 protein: CASSEWGQEGYEQYF
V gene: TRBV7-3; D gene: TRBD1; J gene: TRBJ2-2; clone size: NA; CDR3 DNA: TGTGCCAGCAGCCCGGGACAGCTCACCGGGGAGCTGTTTTTT; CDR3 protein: CASSPGQLTGELFF
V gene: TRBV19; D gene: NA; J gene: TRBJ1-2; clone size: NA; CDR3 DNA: TGTGCCAGTAGTATCGGGCGAGGCTACACCTTC; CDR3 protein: CASSIGRGYTF
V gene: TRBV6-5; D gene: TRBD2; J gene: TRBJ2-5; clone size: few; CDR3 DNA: TGTGCCAGCAGACTCGTCCCGGGGGGGGAGACCCAGTACTTC; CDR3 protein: CASRLVPGGETQYF
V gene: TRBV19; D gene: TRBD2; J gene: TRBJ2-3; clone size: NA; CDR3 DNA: TGTGCCAGTAGTTGGGGGGGGTATACGCAGTATTTT; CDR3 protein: CASSWGGYTQYF
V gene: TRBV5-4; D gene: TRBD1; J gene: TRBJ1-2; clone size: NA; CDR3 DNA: TGTGCCAGCAGCCTGAGACAGGGAACGGACTATGGCTACACCTTC; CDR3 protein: CASSLRQGTDYGYTF
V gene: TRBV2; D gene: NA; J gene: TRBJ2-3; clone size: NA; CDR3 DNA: TGTGCCAGCAGTGAAGACAGGGTGTACACAGATACGCAGTATTTT; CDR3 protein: CASSEDRVYTDTQYF
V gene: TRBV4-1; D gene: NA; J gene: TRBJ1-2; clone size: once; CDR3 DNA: TGCGCCAGCAGCCAAGATTTCACCATTGGGGGGCAGGGATATGGCTACACCTTC; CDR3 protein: CASSQDFTIGGQGYGYTF
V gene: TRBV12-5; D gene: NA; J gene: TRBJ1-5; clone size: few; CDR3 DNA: TGTGCTAGTGGTGGGTTAAGCAATCAGCCCCAGCATTTT; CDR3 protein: CASGGLSNQPQHF
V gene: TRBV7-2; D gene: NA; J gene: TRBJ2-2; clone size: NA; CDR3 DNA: TGTGCCAGCAGCCCGTTGCCGAACACCGGGGAGCTGTTTTTT; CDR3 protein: CASSPLPNTGELFF
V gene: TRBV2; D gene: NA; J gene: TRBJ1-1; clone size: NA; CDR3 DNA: TGTGCCAGCAGGGGCCCGAACACTGAAGCTTTCTTT; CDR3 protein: CASRGPNTEAFF
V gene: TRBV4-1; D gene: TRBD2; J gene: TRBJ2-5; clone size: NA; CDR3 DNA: TGCGCCAGCAGCCAATTGACCAATCGAGGTAGCGGGGGTCAAGAGACCCAGTACTTC; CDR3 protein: CASSQLTNRGSGGQETQYF
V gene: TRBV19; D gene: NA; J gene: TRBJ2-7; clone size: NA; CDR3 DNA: TGTGCCAGTAGTATAGGATCGGGTTCCTACGAGCAGTACTTC; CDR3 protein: CASSIGSGSYEQYF
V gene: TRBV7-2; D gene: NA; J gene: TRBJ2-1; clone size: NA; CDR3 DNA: TGTGCCAGTCGCGAAGGGCGAAGCTCCTACAATGAGCAGTTCTTC; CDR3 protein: CASREGRSSYNEQFF
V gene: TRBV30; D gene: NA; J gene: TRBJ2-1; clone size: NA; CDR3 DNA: TGTGCCTGGAGTGTAACGACTACTTACAATGAGCAGTTCTTC; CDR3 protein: CAWSVTTTYNEQFF
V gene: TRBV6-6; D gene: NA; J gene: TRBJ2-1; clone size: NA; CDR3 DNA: TGTGCCAGCAGTTATCCCCACTACAATGAGCAGTTCTTC; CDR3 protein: CASSYPHYNEQFF
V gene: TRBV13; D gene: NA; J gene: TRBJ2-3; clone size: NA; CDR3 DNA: TGTGCCAGCAGCTTAGGCCTATTGAGCACAGATACGCAGTATTTT; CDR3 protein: CASSLGLLSTDTQYF
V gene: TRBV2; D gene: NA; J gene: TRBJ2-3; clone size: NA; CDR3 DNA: TGTGCCAGCAGTGGGGGAAGCACAGATACGCAGTATTTT; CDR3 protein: CASSGGSTDTQYF
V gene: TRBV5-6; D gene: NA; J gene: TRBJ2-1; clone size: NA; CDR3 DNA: TGTGCCAGCAGCTTGACGAGGTTGCCCTACAATGAGCAGTTCTTC; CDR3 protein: CASSLTRLPYNEQFF
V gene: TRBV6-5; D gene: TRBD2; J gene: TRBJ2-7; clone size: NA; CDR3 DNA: TGTGCCAGCAGTTCAATGACTAGCGGGGACGACTACGAGCAGTACTTC; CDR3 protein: CASSSMTSGDDYEQYF
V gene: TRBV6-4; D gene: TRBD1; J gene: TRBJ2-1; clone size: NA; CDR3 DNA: TGTGCCAGCAGTGCCGGGACAGGAGGAAACAATGAGCAGTTCTTC; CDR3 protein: CASSAGTGGNNEQFF
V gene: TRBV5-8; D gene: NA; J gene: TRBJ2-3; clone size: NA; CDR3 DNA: TGTGCCAGCAGCTTCCCGGACATCACAGATACGCAGTATTTT; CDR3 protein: CASSFPDITDTQYF
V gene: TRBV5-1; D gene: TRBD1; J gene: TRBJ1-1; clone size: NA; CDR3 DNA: TGCGCCAGCAGCTCGACAGGGTCGGACACTGAAGCTTTCTTT; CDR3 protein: CASSSTGSDTEAFF
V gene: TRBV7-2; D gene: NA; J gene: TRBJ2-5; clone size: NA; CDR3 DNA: TGTGCCAGCAGCCCCTGGACTGAAGAGACCCAGTACTTC; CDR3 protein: CASSPWTEETQYF
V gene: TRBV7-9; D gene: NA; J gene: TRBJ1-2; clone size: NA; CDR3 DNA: TGTGCCAGCACACCCCCGGGAGGGGACTATGGCTACACCTTC; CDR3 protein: CASTPPGGDYGYTF
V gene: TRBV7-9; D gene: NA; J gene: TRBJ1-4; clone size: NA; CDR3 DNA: TGTGCCCGAGGGGGATTGTGGGGTAATGAAAAACTGTTTTTT; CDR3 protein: CARGGLWGNEKLFF
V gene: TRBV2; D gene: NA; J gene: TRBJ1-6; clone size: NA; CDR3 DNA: TGTGCCAGCAAAGAGACAGTCTATAATTCACCCCTCCACTTT; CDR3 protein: CASKETVYNSPLHF
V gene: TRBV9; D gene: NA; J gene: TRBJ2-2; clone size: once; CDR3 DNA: TGTGCCAGCAGCCCCACGGGGGCGGGTGGGGGGTACGACAACACCGGGGAGCTGTTTTTT; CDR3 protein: CASSPTGAGGGYDNTGELFF
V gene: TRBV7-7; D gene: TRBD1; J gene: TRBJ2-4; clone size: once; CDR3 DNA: TGTGCCAGCAGCTTAGGACAGGGTAACATTCAGTACTTC; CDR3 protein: CASSLGQGNIQYF
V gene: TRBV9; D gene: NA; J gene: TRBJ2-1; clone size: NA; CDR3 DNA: TGTGCCAGCAGCCTCCTCAGTGGGGGCAATCCTGAGCAGTTCTTC; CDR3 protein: CASSLLSGGNPEQFF
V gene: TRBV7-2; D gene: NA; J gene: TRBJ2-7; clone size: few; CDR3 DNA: TGTGCCAGCAGTGGCGGGAACTCCTACGAGCAGTACTTC; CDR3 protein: CASSGGNSYEQYF
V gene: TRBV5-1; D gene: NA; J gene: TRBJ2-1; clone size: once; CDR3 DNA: TGCGCCAGCAGCTTGGGGAACATCTACAATGAGCAGTTCTTC; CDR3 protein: CASSLGNIYNEQFF
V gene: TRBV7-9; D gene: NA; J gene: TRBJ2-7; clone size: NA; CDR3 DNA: TGTGCCAGCAGCTTATTCGGGGAGCAGTACTTC; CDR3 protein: CASSLFGEQYF
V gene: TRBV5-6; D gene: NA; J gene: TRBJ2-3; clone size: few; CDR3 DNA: TGTGCCAGCAGCCCCCAGGGACAAGATACGCAGTATTTT; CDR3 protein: CASSPQGQDTQYF
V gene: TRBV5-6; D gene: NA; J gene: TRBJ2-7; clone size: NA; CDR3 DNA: TGTGCCAGCAGCCCCGTGAGGGCCCGGTACGAGCAGTACTTC; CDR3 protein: CASSPVRARYEQYF
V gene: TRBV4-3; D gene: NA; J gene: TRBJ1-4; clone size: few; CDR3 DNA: TGCGCCAGCAGCCAAGAAACGGGGCGGGGAGAAAAACTGTTTTTT; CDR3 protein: CASSQETGRGEKLFF
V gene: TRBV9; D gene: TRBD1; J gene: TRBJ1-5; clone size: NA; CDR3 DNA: TGTGCCAGCAGCGTCGGGACAGGGGATCAGCCCCAGCATTTT; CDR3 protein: CASSVGTGDQPQHF
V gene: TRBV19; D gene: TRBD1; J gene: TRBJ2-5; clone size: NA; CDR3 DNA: TGTGCCAGTAGTAGAGCCGGGACAGGGGCTTGGGAGACCCAGTACTTC; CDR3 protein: CASSRAGTGAWETQYF
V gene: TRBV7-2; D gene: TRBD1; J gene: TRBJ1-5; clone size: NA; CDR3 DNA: TGTGCCAGCAGCAACGAACGACAGGGGGCTCGGCAGCCCCAGCATTTT; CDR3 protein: CASSNERQGARQPQHF
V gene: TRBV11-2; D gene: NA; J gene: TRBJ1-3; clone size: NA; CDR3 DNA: TGTGCCACGTCGAACGGAGCGGGAAACACCATATATTTT; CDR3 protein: CATSNGAGNTIYF
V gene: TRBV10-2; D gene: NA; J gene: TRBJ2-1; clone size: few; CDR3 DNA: TGCGCCAGCAGAGCGTTCCCTGAGCAGTTCTTC; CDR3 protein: CASRAFPEQFF
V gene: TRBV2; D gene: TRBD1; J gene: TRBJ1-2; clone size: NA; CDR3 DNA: TGTGCCAGCACCGTTCCGGGACAGGGGAAGAACTATGGCTACACCTTC; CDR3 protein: CASTVPGQGKNYGYTF
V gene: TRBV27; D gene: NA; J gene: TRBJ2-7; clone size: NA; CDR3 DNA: TGTGCCAGCAGTACCGCTTGGGGGTTCGCCTACGAGCAGTACTTC; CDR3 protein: CASSTAWGFAYEQYF